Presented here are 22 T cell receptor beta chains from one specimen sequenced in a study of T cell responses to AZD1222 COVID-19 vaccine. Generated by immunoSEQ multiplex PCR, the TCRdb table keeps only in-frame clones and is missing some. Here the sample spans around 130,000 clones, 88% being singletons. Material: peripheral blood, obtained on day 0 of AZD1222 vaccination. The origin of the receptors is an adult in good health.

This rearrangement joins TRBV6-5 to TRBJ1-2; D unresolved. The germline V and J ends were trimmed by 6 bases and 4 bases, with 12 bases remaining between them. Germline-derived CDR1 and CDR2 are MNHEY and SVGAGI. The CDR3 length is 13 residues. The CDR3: CASSLPGTYGYTF. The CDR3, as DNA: TGTGCCAGCAGCCTCCCAGGAACCTATGGCTACACCTTC.

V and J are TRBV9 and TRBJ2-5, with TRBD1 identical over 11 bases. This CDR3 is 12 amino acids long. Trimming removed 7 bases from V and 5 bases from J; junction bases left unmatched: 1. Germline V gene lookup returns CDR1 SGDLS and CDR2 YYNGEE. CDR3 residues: CASGQGAETQYF. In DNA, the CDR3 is TGTGCCAGCGGACAGGGGGCTGAGACCCAGTACTTC.

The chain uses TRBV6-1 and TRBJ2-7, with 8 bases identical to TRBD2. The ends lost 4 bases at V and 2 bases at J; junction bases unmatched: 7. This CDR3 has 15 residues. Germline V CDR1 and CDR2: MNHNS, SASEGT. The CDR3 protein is CASSVAGKVAYEQYF. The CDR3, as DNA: TGTGCCAGCAGTGTAGCGGGGAAGGTTGCCTACGAGCAGTACTTC.

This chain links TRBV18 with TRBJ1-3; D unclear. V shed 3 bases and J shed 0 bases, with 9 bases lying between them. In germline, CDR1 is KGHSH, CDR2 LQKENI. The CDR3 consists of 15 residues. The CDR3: CASSPQVSSGNTIYF. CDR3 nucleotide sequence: TGTGCCAGCTCACCTCAGGTCTCCTCTGGAAACACCATATATTTT. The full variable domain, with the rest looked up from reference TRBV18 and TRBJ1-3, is NAGVMQNPRHLVRRRGQEARLRCSPMKGHSHVYWYRQLPEEGLKFMVYLQKENIIDESGMPKERFSAEFPKEGPSILRIQQVVRGDSAAYFCASSPQVSSGNTIYFGEGSWLTVV.

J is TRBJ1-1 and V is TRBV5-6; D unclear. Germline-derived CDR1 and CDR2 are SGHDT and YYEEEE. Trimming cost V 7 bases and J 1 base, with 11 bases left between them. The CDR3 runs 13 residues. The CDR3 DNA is TGTGCCAGCGGGATGGGAAGGAACACTGAAGCTTTCTTT. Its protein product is CASGMGRNTEAFF.

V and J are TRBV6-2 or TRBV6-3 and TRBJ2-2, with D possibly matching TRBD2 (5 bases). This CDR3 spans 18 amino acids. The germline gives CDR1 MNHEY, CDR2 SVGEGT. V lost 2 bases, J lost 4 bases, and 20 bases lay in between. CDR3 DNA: TGTGCCAGCAGTTACGATCCGGCTAGCTGGAAAGGCACCGGGGAGCTGTTTTTT. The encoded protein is CASSYDPASWKGTGELFF.

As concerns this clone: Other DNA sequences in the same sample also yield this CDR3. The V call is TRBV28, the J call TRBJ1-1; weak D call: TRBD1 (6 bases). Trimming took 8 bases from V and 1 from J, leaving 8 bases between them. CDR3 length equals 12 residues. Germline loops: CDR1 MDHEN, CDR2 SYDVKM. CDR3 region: CASGGGNTEAFF. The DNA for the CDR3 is TGTGCCAGCGGAGGGGGGAACACTGAAGCTTTCTTT. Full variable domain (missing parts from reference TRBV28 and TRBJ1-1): DVKVTQSSRYLVKRTGEKVFLECVQDMDHENMFWYRQDPGLGLRLIYFSYDVKMKEKGDIPEGYSVSREKKERFSLILESASTNQTSMYLCASGGGNTEAFFGQGTRLTVV.

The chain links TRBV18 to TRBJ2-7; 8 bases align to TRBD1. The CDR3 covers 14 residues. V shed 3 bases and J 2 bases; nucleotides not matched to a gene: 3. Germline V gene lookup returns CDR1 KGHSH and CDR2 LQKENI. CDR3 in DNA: TGTGCCAGCTCACCCCAGGGACAGGCCTACGAGCAGTACTTC. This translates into CASSPQGQAYEQYF.

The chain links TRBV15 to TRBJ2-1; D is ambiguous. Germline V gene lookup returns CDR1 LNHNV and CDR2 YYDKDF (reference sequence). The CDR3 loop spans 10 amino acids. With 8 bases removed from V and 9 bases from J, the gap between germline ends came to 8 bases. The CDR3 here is CATGSIEQFF. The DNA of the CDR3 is TGTGCCACCGGTAGTATTGAGCAGTTCTTC.

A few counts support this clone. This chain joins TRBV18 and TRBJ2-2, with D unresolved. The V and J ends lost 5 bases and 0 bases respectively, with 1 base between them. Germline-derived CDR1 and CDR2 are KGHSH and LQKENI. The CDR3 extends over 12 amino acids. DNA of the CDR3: TGTGCCAGCTCAGCGAACACCGGGGAGCTGTTTTTT. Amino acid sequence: CASSANTGELFF.

The CDR3: CASSLVGDRGTEAFF. The DNA for the CDR3 is TGTGCCAGCAGCTTGGTGGGGGACAGGGGTACTGAAGCTTTCTTT. The chain combines TRBV5-6 with TRBJ1-1; TRBD1 aligns across 10 bases. The CDR3 loop spans 15 amino acids. Losses at the gene ends were 0 bases for V and 5 bases for J; bases not matched to a gene: 4. Germline V gene lookup returns CDR1 SGHDT and CDR2 YYEEEE. The whole variable domain, remainder taken from reference TRBV5-6 and TRBJ1-1, is DAGVTQSPTHLIKTRGQQVTLRCSPKSGHDTVSWYQQALGQGPQFIFQYYEEEERQRGNFPDRFSGHQFPNYSSELNVNALLLGDSALYLCASSLVGDRGTEAFFGQGTRLTVV.

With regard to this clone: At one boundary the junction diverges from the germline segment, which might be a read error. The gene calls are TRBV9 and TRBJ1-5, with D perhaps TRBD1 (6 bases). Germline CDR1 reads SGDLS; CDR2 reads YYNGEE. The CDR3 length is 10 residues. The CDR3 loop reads CASIPRTAYF. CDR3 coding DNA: TGTGCCAGCATCCCCAGGACAGCATACTTT.

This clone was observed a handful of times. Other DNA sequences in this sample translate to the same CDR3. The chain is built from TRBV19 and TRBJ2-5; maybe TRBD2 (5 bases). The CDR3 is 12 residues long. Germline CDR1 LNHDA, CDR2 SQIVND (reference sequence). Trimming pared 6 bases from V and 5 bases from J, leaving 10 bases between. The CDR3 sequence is CASRLAGETQYF. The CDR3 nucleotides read TGTGCCAGTAGGCTAGCCGGTGAGACCCAGTACTTC.

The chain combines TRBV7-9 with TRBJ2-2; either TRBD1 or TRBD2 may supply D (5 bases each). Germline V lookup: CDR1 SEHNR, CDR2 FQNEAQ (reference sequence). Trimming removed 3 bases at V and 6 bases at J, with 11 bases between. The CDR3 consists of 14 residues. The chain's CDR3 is CASSFFGDPGELFF. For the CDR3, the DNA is TGTGCCAGCAGCTTTTTCGGGGACCCCGGGGAGCTGTTTTTT.

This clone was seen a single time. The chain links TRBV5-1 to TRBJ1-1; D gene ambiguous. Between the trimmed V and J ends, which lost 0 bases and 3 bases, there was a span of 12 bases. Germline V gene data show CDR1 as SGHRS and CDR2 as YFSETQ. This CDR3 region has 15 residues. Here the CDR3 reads CASSLAGREDTEAFF. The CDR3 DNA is TGCGCCAGCAGCTTGGCCGGGCGCGAGGACACTGAAGCTTTCTTT.

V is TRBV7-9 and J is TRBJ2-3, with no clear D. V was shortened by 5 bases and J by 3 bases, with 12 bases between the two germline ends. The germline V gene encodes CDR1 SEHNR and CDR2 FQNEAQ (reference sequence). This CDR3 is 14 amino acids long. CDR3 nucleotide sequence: TGTGCCAGCAGCCGCGGTGTCCGTACAGATACGCAGTATTTT. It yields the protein CASSRGVRTDTQYF. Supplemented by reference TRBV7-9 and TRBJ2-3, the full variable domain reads DTGVSQNPRHKITKRGQNVTFRCDPISEHNRLYWYRQTLGQGPEFLTYFQNEAQLEKSRLLSDRFSAERPKGSFSTLEIQRTEQGDSAMYLCASSRGVRTDTQYFGPGTRLTVL.

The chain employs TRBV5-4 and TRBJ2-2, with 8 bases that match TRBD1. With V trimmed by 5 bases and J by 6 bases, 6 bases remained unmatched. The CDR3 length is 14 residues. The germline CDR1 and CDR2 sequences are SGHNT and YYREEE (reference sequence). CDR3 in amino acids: CASRRETGAGELFF. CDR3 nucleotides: TGTGCCAGCAGGCGAGAGACAGGGGCCGGGGAGCTGTTTTTT.

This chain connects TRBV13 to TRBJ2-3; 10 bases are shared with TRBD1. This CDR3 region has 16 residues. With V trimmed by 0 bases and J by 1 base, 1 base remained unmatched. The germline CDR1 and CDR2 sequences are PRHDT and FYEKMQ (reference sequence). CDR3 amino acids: CASSLGGTGGTDTQYF. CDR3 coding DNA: TGTGCCAGCAGCTTAGGCGGGACAGGGGGCACAGATACGCAGTATTTT.

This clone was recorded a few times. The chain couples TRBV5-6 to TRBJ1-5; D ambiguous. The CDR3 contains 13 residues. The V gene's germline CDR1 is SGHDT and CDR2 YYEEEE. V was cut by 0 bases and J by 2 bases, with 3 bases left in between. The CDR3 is CASSLAGNQPQHF. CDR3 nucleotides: TGTGCCAGCAGCTTGGCCGGCAATCAGCCCCAGCATTTT.

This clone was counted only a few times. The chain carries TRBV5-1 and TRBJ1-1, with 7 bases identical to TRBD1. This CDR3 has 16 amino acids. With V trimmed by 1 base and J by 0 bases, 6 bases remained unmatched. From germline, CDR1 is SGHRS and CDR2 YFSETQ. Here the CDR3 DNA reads TGCGCCAGCAGCTTGCAGCCAGGGGGTATGAACACTGAAGCTTTCTTT. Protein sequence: CASSLQPGGMNTEAFF. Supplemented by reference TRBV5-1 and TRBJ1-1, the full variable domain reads KAGVTQTPRYLIKTRGQQVTLSCSPISGHRSVSWYQQTPGQGLQFLFEYFSETQRNKGNFPGRFSGRQFSNSRSEMNVSTLELGDSALYLCASSLQPGGMNTEAFFGQGTRLTVV.

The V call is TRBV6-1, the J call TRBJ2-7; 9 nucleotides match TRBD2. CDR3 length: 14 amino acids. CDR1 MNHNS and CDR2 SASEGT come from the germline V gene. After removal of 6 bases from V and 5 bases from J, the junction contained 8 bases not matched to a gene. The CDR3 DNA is TGTGCCAGCAGCCGGACTAGCGTGGGAGACGAGCAGTACTTC. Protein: CASSRTSVGDEQYF.

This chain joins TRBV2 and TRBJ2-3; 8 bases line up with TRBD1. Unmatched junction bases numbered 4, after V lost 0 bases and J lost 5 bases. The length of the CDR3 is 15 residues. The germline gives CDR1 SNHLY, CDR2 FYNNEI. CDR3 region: CASSEARQGRDTQYF. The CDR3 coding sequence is TGTGCCAGCAGTGAAGCGAGACAGGGGAGAGATACGCAGTATTTT.